These 23 T cell receptor beta chains share one sample of origin, sequenced in a study of T-cell memory formation after mild COVID-19. TCRdb re-analysed the 5' RACE reads in MiXCR, keeping a single row per CDR3 protein. The top ten clones hold roughly 3.8% of a sample with 150,000 to 200,000 distinct CDR3 sequences, roughly 12% of them seen once. Sequencing used PBMCs or a T cell subset sorted from them (not recorded which). The receptors stem from a man between 18 and 35 years old who had mild COVID-19 (a few samples of this study predate the infection). Cell type and time point are not known.

This clonotype appeared many times. This rearrangement joins TRBV5-1 to TRBJ1-4; the D gene is possibly TRBD1 (5 bases). Trimming left V 0 bases short and J 7 bases short, with 16 bases between. CDR1 SGHRS and CDR2 YFSETQ come from the germline V gene. The CDR3 is made up of 16 amino acids. The CDR3 region is CASSLGRGNVGEKLFF. Here the CDR3 DNA reads TGCGCCAGCAGCTTGGGACGGGGGAATGTAGGTGAAAAACTGTTTTTT.

This clonotype appeared a few times. The chain links TRBV23-1 to TRBJ2-5; no definite D call. TRBV23-1 is noted as an ORF with a role that remains uncertain. The CDR3 is 14 residues long. V shed 4 bases and J shed 1 base, with 10 bases lying between them. Here the CDR3 reads CASSLQALQETQYF. As DNA, the CDR3 is TGCGCCAGCAGTCTGCAGGCCCTCCAAGAGACCCAGTACTTC.

This clonotype was detected only a few times. This chain uses TRBV5-5 with TRBJ2-3; 10 bases map to TRBD2. The V segment lost 3 bases and the J segment 2 bases; nucleotides outside the gene matches: 6. The CDR3 has 16 amino acids. In germline, CDR1 is SGHKS, CDR2 YYEKEE (reference sequence). The CDR3 DNA sequence: TGTGCCAGCAGCTCCGTAGCGGGGGGTGCCACAGATACGCAGTATTTT. Translating it yields CASSSVAGGATDTQYF.

This clonotype was observed a handful of times. The V and J genes are TRBV5-1 and TRBJ1-1; D gene unclear. From germline, CDR1 is SGHRS and CDR2 YFSETQ. Trimming removed 1 base at V and 6 bases at J, with 16 bases between. The CDR3 totals 15 residues. The CDR3 DNA reads as TGCGCCAGCAGCTTGTTGGGATTCGATGGGGCTGAAGCTTTCTTT. This sequence encodes CASSLLGFDGAEAFF.

The chain has TRBV12-3 or TRBV12-4 and TRBJ2-3; D is undetermined. The CDR3 is 14 amino acids. V gave up 3 bases and J gave up 8 bases, with 15 bases separating them. CDR3 nucleotides: TGTGCCAGCAGTTTCTCCCAGGCAGATGTTACGCAGTATTTT. It codes for CASSFSQADVTQYF.

The chain couples TRBV11-2 to TRBJ2-1; D call uncertain. Germline values: CDR1 SGHAT, CDR2 FQNNGV. Trimming left V 3 bases short and J 7 bases short, with 13 bases between. This CDR3 region has 14 residues. CDR3 amino acids: CASSFHILGNEQFF. CDR3 nucleotide sequence: TGTGCCAGCAGCTTTCATATCCTCGGTAATGAGCAGTTCTTC.

This chain joins TRBV12-3 or TRBV12-4 and TRBJ2-1; 12 bases fit TRBD2. This CDR3 has 15 amino acids. The trim removed 5 bases at V and 9 bases at J, leaving 8 bases unmatched. Here the CDR3 reads CASSLPSGGAIEQFF. CDR3 nucleotides: TGTGCCAGCAGTCTTCCTAGCGGGGGGGCTATTGAGCAGTTCTTC.

This clonotype was observed a few times. The rearrangement links TRBV5-1 to TRBJ2-3; D ambiguous. V was clipped by 4 bases and J by 6 bases, with 15 bases between them. This CDR3 comprises 14 residues. Germline V gives CDR1 SGHRS, CDR2 YFSETQ. CDR3: CASSGPQQADTQYF. DNA for the CDR3: TGCGCCAGCAGCGGACCACAGCAGGCGGATACGCAGTATTTT.

V and J are TRBV18 and TRBJ2-2; a weak D match, TRBD2 (5 bases). The germline gives CDR1 KGHSH, CDR2 LQKENI. CDR3 size: 15 residues. V lost 2 bases to trimming and J lost 0 bases, with 7 bases between them. The CDR3 bases are TGTGCCAGCTCACCAGGGAGAGCGAACACCGGGGAGCTGTTTTTT. Its protein is CASSPGRANTGELFF.

Only a few counts were recorded for this clonotype. The chain couples TRBV5-6 to TRBJ2-7; 7 bases match TRBD1. This CDR3 comprises 12 residues. The ends lost 1 base at V and 6 bases at J; junction bases unmatched: 1. CDR1 is SGHDT and CDR2 is YYEEEE in the germline V gene. In DNA form, the CDR3 reads TGTGCCAGCAGCTTGAGGGGGCGCGAGCAGTACTTC. Protein product: CASSLRGREQYF. The full variable domain, completed using reference TRBV5-6 and TRBJ2-7, is DAGVTQSPTHLIKTRGQQVTLRCSPKSGHDTVSWYQQALGQGPQFIFQYYEEEERQRGNFPDRFSGHQFPNYSSELNVNALLLGDSALYLCASSLRGREQYFGPGTRLTVT.

The J gene is TRBJ2-4, the V gene TRBV4-1; 7 nucleotides agree with TRBD2. Germline V gene sequence: CDR1 MGHRA, CDR2 YSYEKL. Germline trimming cut 1 base from V and 1 base from J; bases unmatched to any gene: 7. This CDR3 contains 17 residues. DNA of the CDR3: TGCGCCAGCAGCCAAGTATGGGGGAGGGCGGCCAAAAACATTCAGTACTTC. It translates to CASSQVWGRAAKNIQYF.

The chain uses TRBV20-1 and TRBJ2-5, with 9 bases identical to TRBD2. Germline CDR1 reads DFQATT; CDR2 reads SNEGSKA (reference sequence). There are 13 residues in the CDR3. Losses at the gene ends were 5 bases for V and 5 bases for J; bases not matched to a gene: 6. The CDR3 region is CSAPAGGRETQYF. The CDR3 DNA reads as TGCAGTGCTCCGGCGGGGGGGCGGGAGACCCAGTACTTC.

The J gene is TRBJ2-5, the V gene TRBV6-5; 9 bases align to TRBD1. Germline trimming cut 1 base from V and 1 base from J; bases unmatched to any gene: 4. Germline V gene data show CDR1 as MNHEY and CDR2 as SVGAGI. This CDR3 has 16 residues. CDR3 DNA: TGTGCCAGCAGTTACTACGACAGGGGGTTCCAAGAGACCCAGTACTTC. Translation gives CASSYYDRGFQETQYF.

This chain uses TRBV7-2 with TRBJ2-1; either TRBD1 or TRBD2 may fit D (5 bases each). V lost 2 bases and J lost 8, with 16 bases in between. Germline V gene lookup returns CDR1 SGHTA and CDR2 FQGNSA. The CDR3 extends over 15 amino acids. In nucleotides, the CDR3 is TGTGCCAGCAGCTTAAGTGGGACCCCTGCGTATGAGCAGTTCTTC. It yields the protein CASSLSGTPAYEQFF.

This clonotype has just a few counts. The CDR3 reads CASSPQGITYEQYV. In DNA, the CDR3 is TGTGCCAGCAGCCCCCAGGGGATCACCTACGAGCAGTACGTC. The chain couples TRBV28 to TRBJ2-7; possible D gene TRBD1, 6 bases. V lost 6 bases and J 2 bases, leaving 14 bases between the germline ends. The CDR3 covers 14 residues. Germline CDR1 and CDR2: MDHEN and SYDVKM.

In this sample, this clonotype turned up a few times. The chain uses TRBV7-2 and TRBJ2-3; D perhaps matches TRBD2 (6 bases). There are 14 residues in the CDR3. Germline CDR1 SGHTA, CDR2 FQGNSA. Trimming took off 4 bases at V and 6 bases at J, with 14 bases between the two ends. The CDR3 region has the DNA TGTGCCAGCAGCTCTTTAGCGGTGGACGATACGCAGTATTTT. Residues: CASSSLAVDDTQYF.

V and J are TRBV20-1 and TRBJ2-5; 8 bases agree with TRBD1. From germline, CDR1 is DFQATT and CDR2 SNEGSKA (reference sequence). The CDR3 runs 14 residues. Trimming removed 0 bases from V and 5 bases from J; junction bases left unmatched: 5. As DNA, the CDR3 is TGCAGTGCTAGAGACAGGGGGCTGGGGGAGACCCAGTACTTC. This gives the protein CSARDRGLGETQYF.

This clonotype was counted ten times or more. The chain links TRBV7-3 to TRBJ2-6; the D is unclear. Germline V CDR1 and CDR2: SGHTA, FQGTGA. V was shortened by 5 bases and J by 0 bases, with 11 bases between the two germline ends. This CDR3 is built from 16 residues. This CDR3 reads CASSLDGPSGANVLTF. CDR3 nucleotide sequence: TGTGCCAGCAGCCTTGACGGACCCTCTGGGGCCAACGTCCTGACTTTC.

The chain employs TRBV20-1 and TRBJ1-2; 12 bases fit TRBD1. This CDR3 is 14 amino acids long. Germline V gene lookup returns CDR1 DFQATT and CDR2 SNEGSKA (reference sequence). The trim removed 6 bases at V and 6 bases at J, leaving 8 bases unmatched. CDR3 sequence: CSAEWDRGLNGYTF. The CDR3 bases are TGCAGTGCAGAGTGGGACAGGGGGCTTAATGGCTACACCTTC.

The J gene is TRBJ2-5, the V gene TRBV30; D may match TRBD1 or TRBD2 (5 bases each). CDR3 length: 15 amino acids. The ends were cut back, 1 base at V and 5 bases at J, with 17 bases in the middle. Germline lookup yields CDR1 GTSNPN and CDR2 SVGIG (reference sequence). The CDR3 bases are TGTGCCTGGAGTGGAGGGGCGCGGGTTGTGGAGACCCAGTACTTC. It specifies CAWSGGARVVETQYF.

This clonotype was seen a few times. V gene TRBV7-2 combines with J gene TRBJ1-5; 7 bases match TRBD1. CDR1 and CDR2 from the germline V gene are SGHTA and FQGNSA. J gave up 2 bases and V 5 bases, and 6 bases lay outside the gene matches. This CDR3 contains 15 residues. DNA for the CDR3: TGTGCCAGCAGCCGACAGGGTTGGGGCAATCAGCCCCAGCATTTT. Encoded protein: CASSRQGWGNQPQHF.

This clonotype appeared a few times. The CDR3 sequence: CASSPLRGVKAFF. In DNA form, the CDR3 reads TGTGCCAGCAGTCCCCTGAGGGGAGTGAAAGCTTTCTTT. This chain connects TRBV12-3 or TRBV12-4 to TRBJ1-1, with a tentative D call TRBD1 (5 bases). V dropped 5 bases and J dropped 9 bases, with 16 bases sitting between them. CDR3 length: 13 amino acids.

The CDR3 sequence is CASSPTPGQGSWYGYTF. The DNA for the CDR3 is TGTGCCAGCTCACCAACCCCTGGACAGGGGTCCTGGTATGGCTACACCTTC. The chain has TRBV18 and TRBJ1-2; 9 nucleotides line up with TRBD1. The length of the CDR3 is 17 residues. V lost 2 bases and J lost 5; bases outside the gene matches: 12. In germline, CDR1 is KGHSH, CDR2 LQKENI.